The 9 T cell receptor beta chains in this list originate from one sample, sequenced in a study of cytomegalovirus exposure and HLA in healthy donors. Using immunoSEQ multiplex PCR, the repertoire was profiled, and TCRdb retains in-frame clones only, with some absent. The sample shows more than 300,000 clones, about nine tenths of them seen only once. Sequences were obtained from PBMCs. The source is a woman aged 18-29 years in good health and CMV-seronegative.

The genes are TRBV4-1 and TRBJ2-7; D uncertain. Germline CDR1 reads MGHRA; CDR2 reads YSYEKL. The germline V and J ends were trimmed by 4 bases and 6 bases, with 25 bases remaining between them. This CDR3 region has 17 residues. CDR3 DNA: TGCGCCAGCAGCCCCCTACCTTTGACCTTTCAGCCGGGCGAGCAGTACTTC. As protein: CASSPLPLTFQPGEQYF.

The rearrangement links TRBV18 to TRBJ1-2, with TRBD1 matching 9 bases. CDR3 length: 15 amino acids. V trimming: 3 bases; J trimming: 7 bases; junction bases outside the gene matches: 9. Germline loops: CDR1 KGHSH, CDR2 LQKENI. CDR3 sequence reads: CASSPSGTGKGGYTF. CDR3 bases: TGTGCCAGCTCACCCTCGGGGACAGGGAAGGGTGGCTACACCTTC.

V usage is TRBV5-5 and J usage is TRBJ2-7; D possibly corresponds to TRBD1 (6 bases). The CDR3 covers 15 residues. The V gene's germline CDR1 is SGHKS and CDR2 YYEKEE (reference sequence). V was shortened by 0 bases and J by 5 bases, with 15 bases between the two germline ends. As DNA, the CDR3 is TGTGCCAGCAGCTTGGGGCAGGGGCGTACGGACGAGCAGTACTTC. Its translation: CASSLGQGRTDEQYF.

In DNA form, the CDR3 reads TGTGCCAGCAGCTTAGGGCGGGGGGGCGATGAGCAGTTCTTC. Its translation is CASSLGRGGDEQFF. V and J are TRBV7-9 and TRBJ2-1; 9 nucleotides agree with TRBD2. Germline V lookup: CDR1 SEHNR, CDR2 FQNEAQ (reference sequence). The CDR3 extends over 14 amino acids. The trim removed 1 base at V and 8 bases at J, leaving 3 bases unmatched.

There are a few counts of this clone. The V and J genes are TRBV6-1 and TRBJ1-3; 11 nucleotides agree with TRBD1. J gave up 2 bases and V 6 bases, and 0 bases lay outside the gene matches. This CDR3 has 14 residues. CDR1 is MNHNS, CDR2 SASEGT, per germline. The CDR3 DNA follows: TGTGCCAGCAGGGACAGGGGGCCTGGAAACACCATATATTTT. This translates into CASRDRGPGNTIYF.

The chain couples TRBV6-5 to TRBJ1-1, with a weak D call TRBD1 (6 bases). CDR3 length equals 16 residues. Between the trimmed V and J ends, which lost 3 bases and 2 bases, there was a span of 16 bases. CDR1 and CDR2 from the germline V gene are MNHEY and SVGAGI. The CDR3 here is CASSYVPGHRNTEAFF. In DNA form, the CDR3 reads TGTGCCAGCAGTTATGTGCCGGGACATAGAAACACTGAAGCTTTCTTT.

This chain joins TRBV28 and TRBJ2-6; tentatively, D is TRBD2 (5 bases). Trimming took 3 bases from V and 0 from J, leaving 12 bases between them. The V gene's germline CDR1 is MDHEN and CDR2 SYDVKM. This CDR3 region has 17 residues. Here the CDR3 reads CASSLFRGSSGANVLTF. CDR3 coding DNA: TGTGCCAGCAGTTTGTTCCGAGGGAGCTCTGGGGCCAACGTCCTGACTTTC. Full variable domain (outside the CDR3, taken from reference TRBV28 and TRBJ2-6): DVKVTQSSRYLVKRTGEKVFLECVQDMDHENMFWYRQDPGLGLRLIYFSYDVKMKEKGDIPEGYSVSREKKERFSLILESASTNQTSMYLCASSLFRGSSGANVLTFGAGSRLTVL.

The V gene is TRBV27, the J gene TRBJ2-2; no clear D gene. CDR3 length: 13 residues. In germline, CDR1 is MNHEY, CDR2 SMNVEV (reference sequence). Trimming took off 5 bases at V and 7 bases at J, with 11 bases between the two ends. CDR3 sequence reads: CASSGWADGELFF. CDR3 bases: TGTGCCAGCAGTGGGTGGGCAGACGGGGAGCTGTTTTTT.

The gene calls are TRBV6-1 and TRBJ2-7; D uncertain. Germline assignment: CDR1 MNHNS and CDR2 SASEGT. The germline V and J ends were trimmed by 10 bases and 4 bases, with 11 bases remaining between them. CDR3 length equals 11 residues. For the CDR3, the DNA is TGTGCCACCAAACACCTTTACGAGCAGTACTTC. Amino acid sequence: CATKHLYEQYF.